The present TCR beta chain was sequenced within a study of neoadjuvant anti-PD-1 for oral cavity cancer. There are a few counts of this clone. PBMCs were not maintained or expanded in culture before analysis. Germline-derived CDR1 and CDR2 are MNHEY and SVGAGI. The CDR3 has 13 residues. Between the trimmed V and J ends, which lost 2 bases and 9 bases, there was a span of 11 bases. The table came from immunoSEQ multiplex PCR; TCRdb's copy has only in-frame clones and leaves some out. The sample has around 60,000 clones, more than 65% seen once; the top ten hold approximately 2.4%. The specimen comprised PBMCs, sampled before nivolumab (anti-PD-1) treatment. This chain connects TRBV6-5 to TRBJ1-5; D uncertain. The source of this sequence is a person aged 40-85 years with oral cavity squamous cell carcinoma. The CDR3 spells CASSYRSDGPQHF. The CDR3 DNA follows: TGTGCCAGCAGTTACCGTTCAGACGGGCCCCAGCATTTT.